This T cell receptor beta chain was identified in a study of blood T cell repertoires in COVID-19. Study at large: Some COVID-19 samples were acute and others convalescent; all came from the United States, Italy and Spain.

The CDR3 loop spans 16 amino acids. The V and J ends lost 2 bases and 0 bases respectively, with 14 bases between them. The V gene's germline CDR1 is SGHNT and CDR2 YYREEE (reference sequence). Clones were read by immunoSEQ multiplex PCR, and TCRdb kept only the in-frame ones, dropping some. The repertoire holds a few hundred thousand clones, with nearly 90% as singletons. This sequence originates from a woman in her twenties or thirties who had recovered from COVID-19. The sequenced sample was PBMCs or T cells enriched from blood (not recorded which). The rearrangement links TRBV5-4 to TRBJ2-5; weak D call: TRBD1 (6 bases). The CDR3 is CASSFPGVWDQETQYF. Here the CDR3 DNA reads TGTGCCAGCAGCTTTCCAGGGGTTTGGGACCAAGAGACCCAGTACTTC.